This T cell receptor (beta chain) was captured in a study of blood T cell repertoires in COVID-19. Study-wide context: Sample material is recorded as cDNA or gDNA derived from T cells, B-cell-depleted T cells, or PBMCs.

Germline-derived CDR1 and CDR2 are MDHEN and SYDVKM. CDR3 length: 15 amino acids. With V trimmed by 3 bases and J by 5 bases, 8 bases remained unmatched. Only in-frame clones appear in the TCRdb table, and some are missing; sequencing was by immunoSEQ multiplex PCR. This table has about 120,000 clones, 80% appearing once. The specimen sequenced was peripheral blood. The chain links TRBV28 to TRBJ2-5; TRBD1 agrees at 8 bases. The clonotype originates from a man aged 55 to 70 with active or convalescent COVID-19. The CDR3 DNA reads TGTGCCAGCAGTTTCTCAGCGACAGGGGTCGAGACCCAGTACTTC. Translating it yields CASSFSATGVETQYF.